The present T cell receptor (beta chain) was sequenced within a study of blood T cell repertoires in COVID-19. Looking at the study overall: Donors in the United States, Italy and Spain gave samples during acute or convalescent COVID-19. The analysed material was cDNA or gDNA that came from T cells, B-cell-depleted T cells, or PBMCs.

Germline V gives CDR1 SSHAT, CDR2 FNYEAQ (reference sequence). There are 17 residues in the CDR3. Some clones are missing from TCRdb's copy, which holds only in-frame ones; the method was immunoSEQ multiplex PCR. The table has approximately 49,000 clones, approximately 80% seen once; the top ten hold about a fifth. In the case of this clone: The germline gene is not matched at one end of the junction; a read error may be the cause.

This TCR came from a woman aged 80 or over with COVID-19, enrolled during active disease. The V call is TRBV7-7, the J call TRBJ2-3, with 8 bases aligning to TRBD1. The sequenced sample consisted of peripheral blood. The CDR3 nucleotides are TGTGCTAGCAGCTTAGGATCGGACAGGGATGGCCCAGATACGCAGTATTTT. Encoded protein: CASSLGSDRDGPDTQYF.